Below are 25 T cell receptor delta chains sequenced from a single sample in a study of γδ T cells in repeated Plasmodium falciparum infection. Bulk repertoires came from Vgamma9/Vdelta2+ or Vdelta2-negative gammadelta T cells flow-sorted from PBMC. TCRdb reprocessed the multiplex PCR reads using CATT. Of tens of thousands of delta-chain clones in the sample, approximately 1.5% were seen once. The sample was gamma-delta T cells from blood. These receptors were collected from a pool of human donors (malaria-infected and uninfected, not separated).

About this clone itself: The mismatch at residues 6 and 21 between this DNA's translation and the TCRdb protein of a much larger clone likely reflects a read error; the protein shown is translated from the DNA. The chain recombines TRDV1 with TRDJ1, with 13 bases fitting TRDD3. Per germline, CDR1 TSWWSYY and CDR2 QGS. The CDR3 covers 23 residues. The CDR3 DNA sequence: TGTGCTCTTGGGGAACCTATTGGTCTAGGCACGTACTGGGGGATACGCTATGCCGATAAATTCATCTTT. It yields the protein CALGEPIGLGTYWGIRYADKFIF.

The sample holds a few counts of this clone. V gene TRDV1 combines with J gene TRDJ1; TRDD2 might be the D (5 bases). The J gene, absent from TCRdb, was called here by matching the DNA to germline. This CDR3 has 15 amino acids. V lost 6 bases to trimming and J lost 4 bases, with 18 bases between them. Germline CDR1 is TSWWSYY and CDR2 is QGS. As DNA, the CDR3 is TGTGCTCTTGGAGTTTTCTTCCATCGGGTCGATAAACTCATCTTT. Its translation: CALGVFFHRVDKLIF.

This clone was recorded many times. For this DNA, TCRdb reports the protein of a much larger clone, which diverges at residue 10, most likely from a read error; the protein presented here is translated directly from the DNA. The CDR3 DNA sequence: TGTGCCTGTGACAGTGCTGGGGGATACCCCCTCCACACCGATAAACTCATCTTT. The encoded protein is CACDSAGGYPLHTDKLIF. The chain links TRDV2 to TRDJ1; 11 positions agree with TRDD3. As TCRdb names no J gene, one was assigned here on the basis of a DNA match to germline. CDR1 is GEAIGNYY, CDR2 EKD, per germline. The CDR3 is made up of 18 amino acids. The trim removed 2 bases at V and 0 bases at J, leaving 10 bases unmatched.

This clone was seen more than once but under ten times. The protein in TCRdb stems from a much larger clone and differs at residue 5 from this DNA's translation, likely a read error; here the protein is translated from the DNA. The chain carries TRDV3 and TRDJ1; 7 positions agree with TRDD3. CDR1 is TVYSNPD, CDR2 GDNSRS, per germline (reference sequence). CDR3 length: 20 amino acids. The V and J ends lost 2 bases and 1 base, in that order; junction bases with no gene match: 25. As DNA, the CDR3 is TGTGCCTTTGACGCCCTCCGTGTACTGGGGACTCGGCCAGCCACCGATAAACTCATCTTT. Translating gives CAFDALRVLGTRPATDKLIF.

At least ten counts were recorded for this clone. With only one base between it and a far larger clone, this is likely a read error. The identical CDR3 is also encoded by other nucleotide sequences in the sample. The rearrangement links TRDV2 to TRDJ4; 8 bases are shared with TRDD3. Because TCRdb records no J gene, it was assigned here through a match of the DNA to germline. The V segment lost 7 bases and the J segment 1 base; nucleotides outside the gene matches: 19. CDR3 size: 17 residues. Germline CDR1 GEAIGNYY, CDR2 EKD. The DNA of the CDR3 is TGTGCCTGCTTCCACGGGGATACATCGGCGGAAGTCAGACCCCTGATCTTT. Amino acid sequence: CACFHGDTSAEVRPLIF.

This clone was recorded a few times. For this DNA, TCRdb reports the protein of a much larger clone, which diverges at residue 23, most likely from a read error; the protein presented here is translated directly from the DNA. The chain joins TRDV1 to TRDJ1, with 10 bases fitting TRDD3. The CDR3 is 24 amino acids. Germline assignment: CDR1 TSWWSYY and CDR2 QGS. CDR3 amino acids: CALGEVPHARWLGDKRVGADKLTF. In DNA form, the CDR3 reads TGTGCTCTTGGGGAAGTTCCCCACGCGCGGTGGCTGGGGGATAAAAGAGTGGGGGCCGATAAACTCACCTTT.

This clone was counted many times. The mismatch at residue 12 between this DNA's translation and the TCRdb protein of a much larger clone likely reflects a read error; the protein shown is translated from the DNA. CDR3 protein: CALGEPSSLGVYHTDKLIF. The DNA for the CDR3 is TGTGCTCTTGGGGAGCCTAGTAGTCTGGGGGTCTACCACACCGATAAACTCATCTTT. The gene calls are TRDV1 and TRDJ1; 7 nucleotides align to TRDD3. The length of the CDR3 is 19 residues. Germline lookup yields CDR1 TSWWSYY and CDR2 QGS. V shed 3 bases and J 0 bases; nucleotides not matched to a gene: 16.

There are a few counts of this clone. A far larger clone is a single base away, which makes a read error likely. At the DNA level, this CDR3 is encoded by other sequences in the same sample as well. The chain is built from TRAV38-2/DV8 and TRDJ1; 11 nucleotides match TRDD3. The J gene, absent from TCRdb, was called here by matching the DNA to germline. Germline values: CDR1 TSESDYY, CDR2 QEAYKQQN. The CDR3 contains 20 residues. The CDR3 nucleotides are TGTGCCTATAGGAGCGCGCTCCTCCGTTGGGGGATACGCAAAACCGATAAACTCATCTTT. Its translation: CAYRSALLRWGIRKTDKLIF.

This clone showed up many times. For this DNA, TCRdb reports the protein of a much larger clone, which diverges at residue 6, most likely from a read error; the protein presented here is translated directly from the DNA. The J gene is TRDJ1, the V gene TRDV1; possible D gene TRDD3, 6 bases. Looked up from germline, CDR1 is TSWWSYY and CDR2 is QGS. V lost 4 bases to trimming and J lost 0 bases, with 15 bases between them. The CDR3 covers 16 residues. The CDR3 loop is CALGASRGGNTDKLIF. CDR3 DNA sequence: TGTGCTCTTGGGGCTAGCCGGGGGGGAAACACCGATAAACTCATCTTT.

This clone was seen a handful of times. This is likely an artifact of a read error, given a far larger clone one base away. This chain links TRDV1 with TRDJ1; TRDD3 aligns across 13 bases. In the absence of a J gene in TCRdb, the DNA was matched to germline to assign it here. Germline CDR1 TSWWSYY, CDR2 QGS. V lost 5 bases to trimming and J lost 1 base; unmatched junction nucleotides: 19. The CDR3 consists of 21 residues. In DNA form, the CDR3 reads TGTGCTCTTGGGATACAACCCTCCTACTGGGGGATACGCTGGATCACCGATAAACTCATCTTT. Translating gives CALGIQPSYWGIRWITDKLIF.

This clone was counted at least ten times. The V call is TRDV3, the J call TRDJ1; 10 bases are a match to TRDD3. The CDR3 loop spans 20 amino acids. Germline V gene data show CDR1 as TVYSNPD and CDR2 as GDNSRS (reference sequence). V lost 3 bases and J lost 0; bases outside the gene matches: 22. CDR3 in amino acids: CAFLIRGKRYWGIYTDKLIF. CDR3 in DNA: TGTGCCTTCTTAATCCGAGGGAAGAGGTACTGGGGGATCTACACCGATAAACTCATCTTT.

In its sample, this clone was seen a few times. The protein TCRdb lists belongs to a much larger clone and differs from this DNA's translation at residue 10, which points to a read error; the protein shown is made from the DNA. The chain uses TRDV1 and TRDJ1, with unresolved D. The germline gives CDR1 TSWWSYY, CDR2 QGS. The CDR3 runs to 19 residues. The V gene lost 2 bases and the J gene lost 0 bases, with 22 bases spanning the gap. CDR3 in amino acids: CALGEDISGTPPYTDKLIF. The CDR3, as DNA: TGTGCTCTTGGGGAAGATATCTCCGGGACTCCCCCGTACACCGATAAACTCATCTTT.

This clone was counted at least ten times. The CDR3 here is CAFWPSYWGIRSRTDKLIF. The CDR3 nucleotides are TGTGCCTTTTGGCCCTCTTACTGGGGGATACGCAGCCGCACCGATAAACTCATCTTT. This chain uses TRDV3 with TRDJ1, with 13 positions matching TRDD3. The germline gives CDR1 TVYSNPD, CDR2 GDNSRS (reference sequence). This CDR3 comprises 19 residues. V shed 2 bases and J 1 base; nucleotides not matched to a gene: 16. Complete variable domain (other parts from reference TRDV3 and TRDJ1): CDKVTQSSPDQTVASGSEVVLLCTYDTVYSNPDLFWYRIRPDYSFQFVFYGDNSRSEGADFTQGRFSVKHILTQKAFHLVISPVRTEDSATYYCAFWPSYWGIRSRTDKLIFGKGTRVTVEP.

This clone was seen a few times. The amino acid sequence in TCRdb belongs to a much larger clone and departs from this DNA's translation at residue 15, likely a sequencing read error; the sequence shown is translated from the DNA. The V gene corresponds to TRDV1; no J gene was called; whether TRDD3, the table's D call, matches the DNA was not checked. This CDR3 has 17 amino acids. Germline V lookup: CDR1 TSWWSYY, CDR2 QGS. The CDR3 DNA sequence: TGTGCTCTTGGGGAAGCTGTGTACTGGGGGATGGCCGATAAATTCATCTTT. This sequence encodes CALGEAVYWGMADKFIF.

This clone was observed many times. A far more abundant clone sits one base away, making this likely a read error. Distinct nucleotide sequences in the sample also encode this CDR3. V is TRDV2 and J is TRDJ1; D gene unclear. CDR3 length equals 17 residues. Germline V CDR1 and CDR2: GEAIGNYY, EKD. The CDR3 protein is CACDTVGQPDHTDKLIF. The CDR3 DNA sequence: TGTGCCTGTGACACCGTAGGACAGCCAGACCACACCGATAAGCTCATCTTT.

This clone was observed at least ten times. A far larger clone is just one base off, so this is likely a read error. This sample includes further DNA sequences coding for the same CDR3. The chain has TRDV1 and TRDJ2; D possibly matches TRDD1 or TRDD3 (5 bases each). Trimming took 2 bases from V and 8 from J, leaving 33 bases between them. Germline CDR1 is TSWWSYY and CDR2 is QGS. This CDR3 has 21 residues. The CDR3 protein is CALGEESYHEMGKGETAQLFF. In DNA, the CDR3 is TGTGCTCTTGGGGAAGAGTCGTACCATGAAATGGGCAAAGGGGAGACGGCACAACTCTTCTTT.

V usage is TRDV1 and J usage is TRDJ1; 12 positions agree with TRDD3. TCRdb is silent on the J gene; assignment here came from matching the DNA to germline. This CDR3 has 20 amino acids. The germline V gene encodes CDR1 TSWWSYY and CDR2 QGS. J was trimmed by 7 bases and V by 3 bases; bases with no gene match: 21. Written as DNA, the CDR3 is TGTGCTCTTGGGGAGGAAGGGGCCCTCCCAATACTGGGGGATACCCTTAAACTCATCTTT. This sequence encodes CALGEEGALPILGDTLKLIF.

This clone was seen at least ten times. The chain couples TRDV1 to TRDJ1; D is ambiguous. Germline CDR1 and CDR2: TSWWSYY and QGS. CDR3 length: 14 residues. The V gene lost 1 base and the J gene lost 1 base, with 7 bases spanning the gap. The CDR3, as DNA: TGTGCTCTTGGGGAACCGCATCCCACCGATAAACTCATCTTT. The encoded protein is CALGEPHPTDKLIF.

This clone was counted between two and nine times. The protein recorded in TCRdb matches a much larger clone and deviates from this DNA's translation at residue 9, suggesting a read error; the protein here is obtained by translating the DNA. This rearrangement joins TRDV1 to TRDJ1, with D maybe TRDD3 (5 bases). The ends were cut back, 5 bases at V and 0 bases at J, with 31 bases in the middle. The CDR3 sequence is 21 residues long. Per the germline V gene, CDR1 is TSWWSYY and CDR2 is QGS. The DNA for the CDR3 is TGTGCTCTTGGGAAGAGGGGCTGGTGGATAAGAGGACTGGTTTACACCGATAAACTCATCTTT. Translated: CALGKRGWWIRGLVYTDKLIF.

In its sample, this clone was seen a few times. The TCRdb protein, from a much larger clone, departs from this DNA's translation at residue 13, likely by read error; the protein shown derives from the DNA. The J gene is TRDJ1, the V gene TRDV1; no reliable D call. Matching the DNA to germline supplied the J gene, which TCRdb does not give. Germline lookup yields CDR1 TSWWSYY and CDR2 QGS. The V end lost 0 bases, the J end lost 1 base, and 30 bases lay between the germline ends. The CDR3 spans 22 residues. The CDR3 is CALGELQSPVRAVCRLTDKLIF. CDR3 nucleotide sequence: TGTGCTCTTGGGGAACTCCAGTCCCCAGTACGCGCAGTATGTCGGCTCACCGATAAACTCATCTTT.

Many counts were recorded for this clone. TCRdb attributes to this sequence the protein of a much larger clone, which differs from the DNA translation at residue 7; a read error is likely, and the protein displayed is translated from the DNA. The V call is TRDV2, the J call TRDJ1; no firm D call. Germline-derived CDR1 and CDR2 are GEAIGNYY and EKD. The germline V and J ends were trimmed by 1 base and 0 bases, with 20 bases remaining between them. The CDR3 is 18 residues long. This CDR3 is CACDTKCYQPMYTDKLIF. For the CDR3, the DNA is TGTGCCTGTGACACGAAGTGCTACCAGCCGATGTACACCGATAAACTCATCTTT.

Details on this clone: TCRdb records a much larger clone's protein for this DNA, with a difference at residue 12 that likely arises from a read error; the protein given is the translation of the DNA. The chain links TRDV2 to TRDJ1, with 7 positions matching TRDD3. From germline, CDR1 is GEAIGNYY and CDR2 EKD. This CDR3 comprises 18 residues. J was trimmed by 1 base and V by 0 bases; bases with no gene match: 13. For the CDR3, the DNA is TGTGCCTGTGACACCGCGATTATACTGGGGATGTCCACCGATAAACTCATCTTT. It yields the protein CACDTAIILGMSTDKLIF.

This clone was recorded at least ten times. The protein given by TCRdb reflects a much larger clone and differs at residue 12 from this DNA's translation, likely from a read error; the protein shown is the DNA's translation. The rearrangement links TRDV1 to TRDJ1, with D unclear. Per the germline V gene, CDR1 is TSWWSYY and CDR2 is QGS. CDR3 length equals 13 residues. The CDR3 sequence is CALGALTTDKLTF. As DNA, the CDR3 is TGTGCTCTTGGGGCCCTAACCACCGATAAACTCACCTTT.

Points on this clone: A far bigger clonotype differs at one base, so this is likely a read error. The same CDR3 can be traced to other DNA sequences in this sample. The genes are TRDV1 and TRDJ1, with TRDD3 identical over 13 bases. Germline V gives CDR1 TSWWSYY, CDR2 QGS. This CDR3 contains 22 residues. Here the CDR3 reads CALGELRRYWGIRYPNTDKLIF. CDR3 nucleotide sequence: TGCGCTCTTGGGGAACTACGGCGATACTGGGGGATACGCTATCCTAACACCGATAAACTCATCTTT.

The chain recombines TRDV2 with TRDJ1; 10 positions match TRDD3. As TCRdb names no J gene, one was assigned here on the basis of a DNA match to germline. The CDR3 contains 16 residues. V was pared by 3 bases and J by 0 bases, with 6 bases of the junction left unmatched. Germline V gene sequence: CDR1 GEAIGNYY, CDR2 EKD. The CDR3 nucleotides read TGTGCCTGTGACGTACTGGGGGATCCGTACACCGATAAACTCATCTTT. Protein: CACDVLGDPYTDKLIF.